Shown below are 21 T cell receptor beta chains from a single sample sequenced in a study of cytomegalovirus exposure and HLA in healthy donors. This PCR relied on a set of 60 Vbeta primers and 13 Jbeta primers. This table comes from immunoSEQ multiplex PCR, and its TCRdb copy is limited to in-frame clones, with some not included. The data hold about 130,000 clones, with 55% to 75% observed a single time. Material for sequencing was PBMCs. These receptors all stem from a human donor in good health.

The DNA for the CDR3 is TGTGCCAGCAGCCAAACAGGGGTATGGGGGTATGGCTACACCTTC. It is translated as CASSQTGVWGYGYTF. V usage is TRBV5-8 and J usage is TRBJ1-2; TRBD1 matches at 7 bases. Unmatched junction bases numbered 11, after V lost 4 bases and J lost 5 bases. CDR1 is SGHTS, CDR2 YDEGEE, per germline. The CDR3 runs to 15 residues.

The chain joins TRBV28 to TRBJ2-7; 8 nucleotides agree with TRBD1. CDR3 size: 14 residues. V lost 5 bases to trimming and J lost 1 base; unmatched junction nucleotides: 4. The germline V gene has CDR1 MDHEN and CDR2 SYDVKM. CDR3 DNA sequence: TGTGCCAGCAGTACGGACAGGGCTTCCTACGAGCAGTACTTC. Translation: CASSTDRASYEQYF.

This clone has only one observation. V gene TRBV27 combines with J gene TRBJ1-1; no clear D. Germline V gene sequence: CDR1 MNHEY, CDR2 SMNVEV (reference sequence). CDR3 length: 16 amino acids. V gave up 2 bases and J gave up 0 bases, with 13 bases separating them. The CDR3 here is CASSLNRPMMNTEAFF. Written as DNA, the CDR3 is TGTGCCAGCAGTTTAAACAGACCAATGATGAACACTGAAGCTTTCTTT.

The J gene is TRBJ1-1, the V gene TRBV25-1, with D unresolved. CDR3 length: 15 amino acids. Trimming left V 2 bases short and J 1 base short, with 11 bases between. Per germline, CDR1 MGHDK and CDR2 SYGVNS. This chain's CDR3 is CASSELNSRNTEAFF. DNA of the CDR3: TGTGCCAGCAGTGAACTTAACTCAAGGAACACTGAAGCTTTCTTT.

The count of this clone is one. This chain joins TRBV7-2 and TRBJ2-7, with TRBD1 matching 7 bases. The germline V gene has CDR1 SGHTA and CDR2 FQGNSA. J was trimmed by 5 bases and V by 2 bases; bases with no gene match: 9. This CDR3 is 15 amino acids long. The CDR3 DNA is TGTGCCAGCAGCTTATCCCCATCAGGGGGACACGAGCAGTACTTC. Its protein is CASSLSPSGGHEQYF. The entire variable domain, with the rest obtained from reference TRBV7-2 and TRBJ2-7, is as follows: GAGVSQSPSNKVTEKGKDVELRCDPISGHTALYWYRQSLGQGLEFLIYFQGNSAPDKSGLPSDRFSAERTGGSVSTLTIQRTQQEDSAVYLCASSLSPSGGHEQYFGPGTRLTVT.

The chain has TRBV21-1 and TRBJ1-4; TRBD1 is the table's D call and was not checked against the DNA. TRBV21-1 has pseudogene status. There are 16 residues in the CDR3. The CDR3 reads CASSTRRRGPGEKLFF. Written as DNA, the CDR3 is TGTGCCAGCAGCACAAGAAGGAGGGGGCCTGGTGAAAAACTGTTTTTT.

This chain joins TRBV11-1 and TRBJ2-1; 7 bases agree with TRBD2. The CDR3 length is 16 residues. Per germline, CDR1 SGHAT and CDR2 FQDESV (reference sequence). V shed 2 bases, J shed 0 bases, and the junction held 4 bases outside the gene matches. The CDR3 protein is CASSLLWTSSYNEQFF. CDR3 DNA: TGTGCCAGCAGCTTACTCTGGACTAGCTCCTACAATGAGCAGTTCTTC.

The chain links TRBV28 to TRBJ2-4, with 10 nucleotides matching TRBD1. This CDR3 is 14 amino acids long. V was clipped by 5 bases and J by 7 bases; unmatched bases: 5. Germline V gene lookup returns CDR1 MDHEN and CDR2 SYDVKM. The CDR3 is CASSRTGGGNIQYF. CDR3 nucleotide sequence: TGTGCCAGCAGTCGGACAGGGGGTGGGAACATTCAGTACTTC.

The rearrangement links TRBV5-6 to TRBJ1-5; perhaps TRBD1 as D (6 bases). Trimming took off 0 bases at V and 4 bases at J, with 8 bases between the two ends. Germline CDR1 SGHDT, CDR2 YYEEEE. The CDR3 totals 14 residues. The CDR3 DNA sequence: TGTGCCAGCAGCTTGGGACAGGTAAATCAGCCCCAGCATTTT. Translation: CASSLGQVNQPQHF. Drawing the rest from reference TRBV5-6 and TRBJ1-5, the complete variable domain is DAGVTQSPTHLIKTRGQQVTLRCSPKSGHDTVSWYQQALGQGPQFIFQYYEEEERQRGNFPDRFSGHQFPNYSSELNVNALLLGDSALYLCASSLGQVNQPQHFGDGTRLSIL.

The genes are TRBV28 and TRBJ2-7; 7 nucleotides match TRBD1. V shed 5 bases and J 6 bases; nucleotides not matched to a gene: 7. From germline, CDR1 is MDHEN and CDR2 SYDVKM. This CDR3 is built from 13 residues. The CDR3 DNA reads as TGTGCCAGCAGTGGCAGGGGGTTGGGCGAGCAGTACTTC. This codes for CASSGRGLGEQYF.

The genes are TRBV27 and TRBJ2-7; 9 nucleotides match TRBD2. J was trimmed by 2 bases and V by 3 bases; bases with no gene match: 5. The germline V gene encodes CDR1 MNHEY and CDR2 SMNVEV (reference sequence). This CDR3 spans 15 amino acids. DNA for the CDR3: TGTGCCAGCAGTTTTCAAGGCGGGAGGGCCTACGAGCAGTACTTC. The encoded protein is CASSFQGGRAYEQYF.

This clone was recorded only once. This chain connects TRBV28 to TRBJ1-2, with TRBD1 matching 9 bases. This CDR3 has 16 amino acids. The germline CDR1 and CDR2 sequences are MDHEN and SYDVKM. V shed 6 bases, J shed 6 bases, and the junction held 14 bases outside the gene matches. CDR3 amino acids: CASSNTGTGRVHGYTF. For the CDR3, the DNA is TGTGCCAGCAGCAACACCGGGACAGGGAGGGTACATGGCTACACCTTC.

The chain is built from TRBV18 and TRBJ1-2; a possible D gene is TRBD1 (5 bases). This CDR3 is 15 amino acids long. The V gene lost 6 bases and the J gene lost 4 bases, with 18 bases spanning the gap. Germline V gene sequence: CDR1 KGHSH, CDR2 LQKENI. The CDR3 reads CASSSGEAQVYGYTF. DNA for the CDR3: TGTGCCAGCTCTTCCGGTGAGGCACAGGTCTATGGCTACACCTTC.

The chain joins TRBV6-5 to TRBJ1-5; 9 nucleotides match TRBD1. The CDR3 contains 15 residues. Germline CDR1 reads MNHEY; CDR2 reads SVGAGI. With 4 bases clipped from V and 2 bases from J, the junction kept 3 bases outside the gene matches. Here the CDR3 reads CASSSDRGGNQPQHF. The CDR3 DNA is TGTGCCAGCAGTTCTGACAGGGGGGGCAATCAGCCCCAGCATTTT.

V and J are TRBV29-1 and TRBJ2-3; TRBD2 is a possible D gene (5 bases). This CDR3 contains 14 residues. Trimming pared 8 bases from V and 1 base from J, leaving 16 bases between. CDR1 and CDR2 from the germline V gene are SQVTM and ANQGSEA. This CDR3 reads CSTRGSIGTDTQYF. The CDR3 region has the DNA TGCAGCACCCGGGGAAGCATTGGCACAGATACGCAGTATTTT.

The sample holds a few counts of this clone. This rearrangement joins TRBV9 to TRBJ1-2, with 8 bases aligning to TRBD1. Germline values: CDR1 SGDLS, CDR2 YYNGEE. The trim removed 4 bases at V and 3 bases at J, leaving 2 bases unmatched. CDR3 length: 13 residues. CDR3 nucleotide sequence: TGTGCCAGCAGCCGACAGGGGCACTATGGCTACACCTTC. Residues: CASSRQGHYGYTF. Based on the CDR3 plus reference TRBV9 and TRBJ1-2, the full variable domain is DSGVTQTPKHLITATGQRVTLRCSPRSGDLSVYWYQQSLDQGLQFLIQYYNGEERAKGNILERFSAQQFPDLHSELNLSSLELGDSALYFCASSRQGHYGYTFGSGTRLTVV.

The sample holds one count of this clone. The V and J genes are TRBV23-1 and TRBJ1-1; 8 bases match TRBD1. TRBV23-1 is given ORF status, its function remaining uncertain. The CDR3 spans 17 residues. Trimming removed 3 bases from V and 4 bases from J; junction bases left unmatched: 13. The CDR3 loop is CASSHPGGRARGTEAFF. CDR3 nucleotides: TGCGCCAGCAGTCATCCAGGGGGCCGCGCCAGGGGCACTGAAGCTTTCTTT.

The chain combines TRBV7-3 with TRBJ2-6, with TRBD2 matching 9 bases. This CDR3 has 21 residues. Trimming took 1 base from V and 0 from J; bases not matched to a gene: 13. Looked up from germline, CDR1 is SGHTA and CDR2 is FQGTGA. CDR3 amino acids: CASSLKVSGGSQSSGANVLTF. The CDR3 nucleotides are TGTGCCAGCAGCTTAAAAGTCAGCGGGGGGTCGCAGAGCTCTGGGGCCAACGTCCTGACTTTC.

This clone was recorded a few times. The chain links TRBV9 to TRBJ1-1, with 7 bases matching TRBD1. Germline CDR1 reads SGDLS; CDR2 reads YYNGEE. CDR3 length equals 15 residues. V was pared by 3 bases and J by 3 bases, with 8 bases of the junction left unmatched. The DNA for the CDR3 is TGTGCCAGCAGCGCCCAGACAGGGTGGTACACTGAAGCTTTCTTT. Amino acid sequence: CASSAQTGWYTEAFF.

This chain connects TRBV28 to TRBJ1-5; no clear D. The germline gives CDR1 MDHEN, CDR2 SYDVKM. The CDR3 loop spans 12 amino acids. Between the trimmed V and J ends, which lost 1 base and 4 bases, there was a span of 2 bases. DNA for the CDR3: TGTGCCAGCAGTTTATTAAATCAGCCCCAGCATTTT. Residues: CASSLLNQPQHF.

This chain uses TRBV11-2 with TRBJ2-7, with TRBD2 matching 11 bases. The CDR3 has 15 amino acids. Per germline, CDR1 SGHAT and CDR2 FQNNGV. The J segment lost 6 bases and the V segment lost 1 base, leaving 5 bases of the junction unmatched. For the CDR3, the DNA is TGTGCCAGCAGCTTAGTAGGGACTAGCGGTTCCGAGCAGTACTTC. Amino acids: CASSLVGTSGSEQYF. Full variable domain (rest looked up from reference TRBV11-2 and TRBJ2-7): EAGVAQSPRYKIIEKRQSVAFWCNPISGHATLYWYQQILGQGPKLLIQFQNNGVVDDSQLPKDRFSAERLKGVDSTLKIQPAKLEDSAVYLCASSLVGTSGSEQYFGPGTRLTVT.